A selection of T cell receptor beta chains follows, all from one sample in a study of shared clonotypes between healthy human individuals. Only in-frame clones appear in the TCRdb table, and some are missing; sequencing was by immunoSEQ multiplex PCR. This table holds over a million clones, nearly 99% found once. The material sequenced was naive CD4+ T cells sorted from blood. These receptor sequences come from a man younger than 45 in good health. Each CDR3 is given with its conserved first and last residue. A D gene is named only where the DNA matches it firmly. Expanded clones get a size class; other rows say once, few or many, or leave the size out.

>NA|TRBJ2-7|TRBD1|TRBV28
CASSFGTGAYEQYF
TGTGCCAGCAGTTTCGGGACAGGAGCCTACGAGCAGTACTTC
>NA|TRBJ1-4|NA|TRBV5-1
CASSREGREKLFF
TGCGCCAGCAGTAGAGAAGGGCGTGAAAAACTGTTTTTT
>NA|TRBJ2-7|NA|TRBV7-2
CASRPKTGSSYEQYF
TGTGCCAGCAGGCCCAAGACAGGTAGCTCCTACGAGCAGTACTTC
>NA|TRBJ2-1|TRBD2|TRBV28
CASLQGLAGNEQFF
TGTGCCAGCCTACAGGGACTAGCGGGAAATGAGCAGTTCTTC
>NA|TRBJ1-2|NA|TRBV7-6
CASSPSMGEVGYTF
TGTGCCAGCAGCCCAAGTATGGGGGAGGTCGGCTACACCTTC
>NA|TRBJ1-3|NA|TRBV30
CAWSPLRGTIYF
TGTGCCTGGAGCCCACTCAGGGGCACCATATATTTT
>NA|TRBJ2-3|NA|TRBV5-8
CASSLDLQPQITDTQYF
TGTGCCAGCAGCTTGGATCTTCAGCCCCAAATCACAGATACGCAGTATTTT
>once|TRBJ2-3|NA|TRBV7-6
CASSFLRVGQRADTQYF
TGTGCCAGCAGCTTTTTGAGGGTAGGACAGCGGGCAGATACGCAGTATTTT
>NA|TRBJ1-4|TRBD1|TRBV5-1
CASSLTGVQEKLFF
TGCGCCAGCAGCTTGACAGGGGTTCAAGAAAAACTGTTTTTT
>NA|TRBJ2-1|NA|TRBV28
CASSGDFKEFF
TGTGCCAGCAGTGGAGACTTTAAGGAGTTCTTC
>NA|TRBJ2-7|NA|TRBV15
CATSRAPGTVQYEQYF
TGTGCCACCAGCAGGGCCCCCGGGACTGTCCAATACGAGCAGTACTTC
>NA|TRBJ1-1|NA|TRBV18
CASSPISGAGSTEAFF
TGTGCCAGCTCACCAATTTCGGGGGCGGGGAGCACTGAAGCTTTCTTT
>NA|TRBJ2-3|NA|TRBV7-3
CASSLNGGDTQYF
TGTGCCAGCAGCTTAAACGGGGGAGATACGCAGTATTTT
>NA|TRBJ1-2|TRBD1|TRBV25-1
CASSELGQGAGYGYTF
TGTGCCAGCAGTGAATTAGGACAGGGGGCCGGCTATGGCTACACCTTC
>NA|TRBJ2-1|NA|TRBV5-1
CASSFSGPSSYNEQFF
TGCGCCAGCAGCTTTTCAGGGCCTAGCTCCTACAATGAGCAGTTCTTC
>NA|TRBJ2-7|NA|TRBV9
CASSARWGSYEQYF
TGTGCCAGCAGCGCCCGATGGGGCTCCTACGAGCAGTACTTC
>NA|TRBJ1-1|TRBD1|TRBV18
CASSPETGWPEAFF
TGTGCCAGCTCACCCGAGACAGGGTGGCCAGAAGCTTTCTTT
>NA|TRBJ2-3|TRBD2|TRBV28
CASSSAGIAGSVTDTQYF
TGTGCCAGCAGCTCGGCAGGGATAGCGGGCTCCGTCACAGATACGCAGTATTTT
>NA|TRBJ1-1|NA|TRBV5-1
CASSLRTAGSMNTEAFF
TGCGCCAGCAGTCTTCGGACTGCAGGGAGCATGAACACTGAAGCTTTCTTT
>NA|TRBJ2-1|NA|TRBV28
CASTPLAGGRKNEQFF
TGTGCCAGCACCCCCCTTGCAGGGGGGCGAAAAAATGAGCAGTTCTTC
>NA|TRBJ2-7|NA|TRBV5-4
CASSSKDSYSYEQYF
TGTGCCAGCAGCTCGAAGGACAGTTACTCCTACGAGCAGTACTTC
>NA|TRBJ2-3|TRBD2|TRBV7-6
CASSLGTPSGSVQDTQYF
TGTGCCAGCAGCTTAGGCACCCCTAGCGGGAGCGTGCAAGATACGCAGTATTTT
>NA|TRBJ2-7|NA|TRBV6-1
CASSTRRGGEQYF
TGTGCCAGCAGTACCCGCAGGGGTGGGGAGCAGTACTTC
>NA|TRBJ2-1|TRBD2|TRBV5-1
CASSAPRGGGYNEQFF
TGCGCCAGCAGCGCCCCGCGGGGGGGAGGCTACAATGAGCAGTTCTTC
>NA|TRBJ2-7|NA|TRBV27
CASSPALGTRTYEQYF
TGTGCCAGCAGTCCGGCCCTCGGGACCAGGACCTACGAGCAGTACTTC
>once|TRBJ2-6|NA|TRBV28
CASRRVGGNGANVLTF
TGTGCCAGCAGAAGAGTCGGCGGTAATGGGGCCAACGTCCTGACTTTC
>NA|TRBJ2-7|NA|TRBV7-2
CASSFARASYEQYF
TGTGCCAGCAGCTTCGCCAGGGCTTCCTACGAGCAGTACTTC
>NA|TRBJ1-2|TRBD1|TRBV19
CASSSPTGLGYGYTF
TGTGCCAGTAGTAGTCCGACAGGGCTCGGCTATGGCTACACCTTC
>NA|TRBJ2-5|NA|TRBV6-5
CASSFGTGGTQYF
TGTGCCAGCAGTTTCGGGACTGGCGGGACCCAGTACTTC
>NA|TRBJ2-7|TRBD1|TRBV7-9
CASSLVGGTGEGEQYF
TGTGCCAGCAGCTTAGTCGGTGGGACAGGGGAAGGCGAGCAGTACTTC
>NA|TRBJ2-7|NA|TRBV28
CASSTGREQYF
TGTGCCAGCAGTACAGGGCGCGAGCAGTACTTC
>NA|TRBJ2-1|TRBD2|TRBV7-3
CASSLTLAGVGEQFF
TGTGCCAGCAGCTTAACTCTAGCGGGAGTCGGTGAGCAGTTCTTC
>NA|TRBJ2-7|TRBD2|TRBV6-5
CASRRTSGNYEQYF
TGTGCCAGCAGGAGGACTAGCGGAAACTACGAGCAGTACTTC
>once|TRBJ2-2|NA|TRBV2
CASSGTENTGELFF
TGTGCCAGCAGCGGGACTGAAAACACCGGGGAGCTGTTTTTT
>NA|TRBJ1-4|NA|TRBV19
CASTSGAFNEKLFF
TGTGCCAGTACGTCAGGGGCCTTTAATGAAAAACTGTTTTTT
>NA|TRBJ1-2|NA|TRBV19
CASSIRLKSQKDGYTF
TGTGCCAGTAGTATAAGATTGAAATCGCAGAAGGATGGCTACACCTTC
>NA|TRBJ2-1|TRBD2|TRBV7-8
CASSSGLVYNEQFF
TGTGCCAGCAGCTCAGGACTAGTATACAATGAGCAGTTCTTC
>NA|TRBJ2-3|TRBD2|TRBV9
CASSVEATGGPTQYF
TGTGCCAGCAGCGTAGAAGCAACGGGGGGACCTACGCAGTATTTT
>NA|TRBJ1-1|NA|TRBV18
CASSPLPDKNTEAFF
TGTGCCAGCTCACCCTTACCGGACAAGAACACTGAAGCTTTCTTT
>NA|TRBJ2-1|NA|TRBV9
CASSVSSRNEQFF
TGTGCCAGCAGCGTCAGCAGTAGGAATGAGCAGTTCTTC
>NA|TRBJ2-6|NA|TRBV30
CAWSVRNGIAGANVLTF
TGTGCCTGGAGTGTACGGAACGGGATTGCTGGGGCCAACGTCCTGACTTTC